This T cell receptor (beta chain) was observed in a study of blood T cell repertoires in COVID-19. On the study more broadly: Material from acute and convalescent COVID-19 was sourced from the United States, Italy and Spain. In each case, the material was cDNA or gDNA derived from T cells, B-cell-depleted T cells, or PBMCs.

In the authors' methods: Nucleated cell number was recorded as an estimate derived from reference gene primer amplification. TCRdb keeps only in-frame clones here, not all; method: immunoSEQ multiplex PCR. That table furnishes V, J and clone size, whereas the DNA furnished D and trimming. The table lists 55,000 to 70,000 clones, roughly 88% of them singletons. This CDR3 spans 14 amino acids. CDR1 and CDR2 (germline): SEHNR, FQNEAQ (reference sequence). V lost 5 bases and J 4 bases, leaving 14 bases between the germline ends. Seattle's enrolled individuals joined amid active infection and were then monitored longitudinally.

The sequencing input was peripheral blood. This chain links TRBV7-9 with TRBJ1-1, with D perhaps matching TRBD1 (6 bases). The sequence came from an older woman with COVID-19, enrolled during active disease. The CDR3 DNA is TGTGCCAGCAGCGCCGTAGGGGGTGCCACTGAAGCTTTCTTT. Residues: CASSAVGGATEAFF.